The 16 T cell receptor beta chains below were found in one sample sequenced in a study of T cells after yellow fever vaccination. TCRdb called the 5' RACE reads again in MiXCR, with one record for every CDR3 protein. The profile covers some 120,000 distinct CDR3 sequences, with roughly 15% appearing a single time and roughly 43% taken by the ten largest. The sample consisted of CD8+ T cells sorted from PBMCs, taken 5 days after the yellow fever booster vaccination. The receptors shown here come from a man between 18 and 29 years old who received the YFV17D yellow fever vaccine.

V is TRBV21-1 and J is TRBJ2-3; the D call of TRBD2 is as the table states it, not checked on the DNA. TRBV21-1 is noted as a pseudogene. The CDR3 runs to 18 residues. The DNA for the CDR3 is TGTGCCAGCAGCAAAGTTGGGACTAGCGGGGGATGCACAGATACGCAGTATTTT. Amino acid sequence: CASSKVGTSGGCTDTQYF.

The chain links TRBV4-3 to TRBJ2-1; no definite D call. The CDR3 is 14 amino acids. Per germline, CDR1 LGHNA and CDR2 YSLEER. The V gene lost 1 base and the J gene lost 0 bases, with 4 bases spanning the gap. DNA of the CDR3: TGCGCCAGCAGCCAAGGGAGCTCCTACAATGAGCAGTTCTTC. It encodes CASSQGSSYNEQFF.

This clonotype turned up a few times. V usage is TRBV29-1 and J usage is TRBJ2-2; 12 nucleotides match TRBD2. This CDR3 has 13 amino acids. The trim removed 6 bases at V and 6 bases at J, leaving 2 bases unmatched. CDR1 and CDR2 from the germline V gene are SQVTM and ANQGSEA. The CDR3 sequence: CSVASGGAGELFF. CDR3 nucleotide sequence: TGCAGCGTGGCTAGCGGGGGGGCCGGGGAGCTGTTTTTT.

The V and J genes are TRBV30 and TRBJ1-5; D is unresolved. Looked up from germline, CDR1 is GTSNPN and CDR2 is SVGIG (reference sequence). CDR3 size: 15 residues. Between the trimmed V and J ends, which lost 0 bases and 0 bases, there was a span of 9 bases. In DNA, the CDR3 is TGTGCCTGGAGTGTGGAGGCGGTTAGCAATCAGCCCCAGCATTTT. The encoded protein is CAWSVEAVSNQPQHF.

This clonotype was recorded a few times. The V and J genes are TRBV4-3 and TRBJ1-2; possible D gene TRBD1, 5 bases. V lost 1 base and J 0 bases, leaving 6 bases between the germline ends. The CDR3 consists of 14 residues. Germline CDR1 LGHNA, CDR2 YSLEER. DNA of the CDR3: TGCGCCAGCAGCCAAGGGGGGTCTAACTATGGCTACACCTTC. It codes for CASSQGGSNYGYTF.

The chain couples TRBV4-1 to TRBJ2-7; 7 bases are a match to TRBD1. CDR1 is MGHRA, CDR2 YSYEKL, per germline. This CDR3 region has 15 residues. V shed 0 bases, J shed 5 bases, and the junction held 7 bases outside the gene matches. The CDR3 nucleotides are TGCGCCAGCAGCCAAGACGACAGGGCCAGGAACGAGCAGTACTTC. As protein: CASSQDDRARNEQYF.

This chain connects TRBV12-3 or TRBV12-4 to TRBJ2-1, with D perhaps matching TRBD2 (5 bases). Trimming removed 6 bases at V and 2 bases at J, with 20 bases between. The CDR3 sequence is 17 residues long. CDR3 coding DNA: TGTGCCAGCAGGCCTTCCCCTGGGCTAGCCACCTACAATGAGCAGTTCTTC. Residues: CASRPSPGLATYNEQFF.

This CDR3 reads CASSLTDRPTYEQYV. CDR3 nucleotides: TGTGCCAGCAGCCTCACCGACAGGCCAACCTACGAGCAGTACGTC. The chain uses TRBV6-2 or TRBV6-3 and TRBJ2-7; D might be TRBD1 (6 bases). CDR3 length: 15 residues. With 6 bases removed from V and 2 bases from J, the gap between germline ends came to 17 bases. The germline CDR1 and CDR2 sequences are MNHEY and SVGEGT.

The chain is built from TRBV7-3 and TRBJ2-2; 13 bases map to TRBD2. This CDR3 has 20 residues. The trim removed 5 bases at V and 5 bases at J, leaving 17 bases unmatched. Germline CDR1 SGHTA, CDR2 FQGTGA. The CDR3 region is CASSPSGGAWTSGGTGELFF. In nucleotides, the CDR3 is TGTGCCAGCAGCCCATCCGGGGGGGCGTGGACTAGCGGGGGAACCGGGGAGCTGTTTTTT.

This chain links TRBV4-3 with TRBJ2-7; 8 bases match TRBD1. The germline gives CDR1 LGHNA, CDR2 YSLEER. J was trimmed by 4 bases and V by 6 bases; bases with no gene match: 8. The CDR3 has 14 amino acids. CDR3 protein: CASSPDRGFYEQYF. The CDR3 bases are TGCGCCAGCAGTCCCGACAGGGGTTTTTACGAGCAGTACTTC.

The chain has TRBV12-5 and TRBJ2-3; D is undetermined. This CDR3 region has 16 residues. Germline values: CDR1 LGHNT, CDR2 FRNRAP. Trimming took off 0 bases at V and 6 bases at J, with 16 bases between the two ends. The CDR3 sequence is CASGLVKETRDDTQYF. The CDR3 DNA sequence: TGTGCTAGTGGTTTGGTAAAGGAGACGCGAGATGATACGCAGTATTTT.

V is TRBV20-1 and J is TRBJ2-3; D gene ambiguous. The germline CDR1 and CDR2 sequences are DFQATT and SNEGSKA (reference sequence). V was cut by 5 bases and J by 2 bases, with 14 bases left in between. CDR3 length equals 14 residues. CDR3 sequence reads: CSAGLYGPTDTQYF. CDR3 nucleotides: TGCAGTGCTGGGTTGTACGGCCCCACAGATACGCAGTATTTT.

V gene TRBV6-5 combines with J gene TRBJ2-7; D is undetermined. V shed 2 bases and J shed 1 base, with 9 bases lying between them. The CDR3 has 14 residues. Germline CDR1 is MNHEY and CDR2 is SVGAGI. The CDR3 loop reads CASSYAGPSYEQYF. The CDR3 DNA follows: TGTGCCAGCAGTTACGCAGGTCCGTCCTACGAGCAGTACTTC.

V usage is TRBV5-4 and J usage is TRBJ2-1, with TRBD2 identical over 8 bases. Germline assignment: CDR1 SGHNT and CDR2 YYREEE (reference sequence). The CDR3 consists of 14 residues. V was pared by 0 bases and J by 8 bases, with 4 bases of the junction left unmatched. The CDR3 protein is CASSLVAGSYEQFF. CDR3 sequence (DNA): TGTGCCAGCAGCTTGGTAGCGGGGAGCTATGAGCAGTTCTTC. Together with reference TRBV5-4 and TRBJ2-1, the CDR3 gives the full variable domain: ETGVTQSPTHLIKTRGQQVTLRCSSQSGHNTVSWYQQALGQGPQFIFQYYREEENGRGNFPPRFSGLQFPNYSSELNVNALELDDSALYLCASSLVAGSYEQFFGPGTRLTVL.

The V and J genes are TRBV27 and TRBJ1-2; a weak D match, TRBD1 (6 bases). Trimming stripped 8 bases from V and 5 bases from J, with 21 bases between. The CDR3 covers 15 residues. Per the germline V gene, CDR1 is MNHEY and CDR2 is SMNVEV (reference sequence). Here the CDR3 DNA reads TGTGCCAGCGGTATAGTCACAGGGTATCATTATGGCTACACCTTC. It yields the protein CASGIVTGYHYGYTF.

The rearrangement links TRBV9 to TRBJ2-7; 7 nucleotides align to TRBD2. The CDR3 runs 13 residues. Germline V CDR1 and CDR2: SGDLS, YYNGEE. V was clipped by 5 bases and J by 4 bases; unmatched bases: 6. The CDR3 DNA sequence: TGTGCCAGCAGACCTCCGGGAGGATACGAGCAGTACTTC. Protein product: CASRPPGGYEQYF. Supplemented by reference TRBV9 and TRBJ2-7, the full variable domain reads DSGVTQTPKHLITATGQRVTLRCSPRSGDLSVYWYQQSLDQGLQFLIQYYNGEERAKGNILERFSAQQFPDLHSELNLSSLELGDSALYFCASRPPGGYEQYFGPGTRLTVT.